A selection of T cell receptor beta chains follows, all from one sample in a study of cytomegalovirus exposure and HLA in healthy donors. Sequenced by immunoSEQ multiplex PCR; TCRdb stores in-frame clones only, minus some. The sample has 150,000 or so clones. The sample consisted of PBMCs. Receptors originate from a woman aged 45-65 years in good health and CMV-seronegative. Each CDR3 is given without its conserved first and last residue. The D gene is left open where the match is weak.

J	V	D	CDR3
TRBJ2-6	TRBV5-1	TRBD1	ASSLDRGLVGESGANVLT
TRBJ1-5	TRBV5-1	-	ASIAPGKIQPQH
TRBJ2-2	TRBV28	TRBD2	ASTGRSTGELF
TRBJ1-2	TRBV5-5	TRBD1	ASSFGGQGVVYGYT
TRBJ2-1	TRBV7-2	-	ASSLTRDEQF
TRBJ2-3	TRBV7-8	TRBD2	ASSVLAGASKNTDTQY
TRBJ1-1	TRBV5-1	-	ASSLTVKNTEAF
TRBJ2-7	TRBV28	TRBD1	ASNLNRGWEQY
TRBJ1-2	TRBV6-5	-	ASSRQTGQSYGYT
TRBJ2-7	TRBV5-1	TRBD2	ASSEGTSVSYEQY
TRBJ1-6	TRBV7-2	-	ASSPSRGEAPLH
TRBJ2-1	TRBV25-1	TRBD1	ASSESTTGSSYNEQF
TRBJ1-2	TRBV12-5	TRBD1	ASGGDRHYGYT
TRBJ1-5	TRBV13	-	ASSLAGSDSNQPQH
TRBJ2-2	TRBV4-2	-	ASSQARGVTGELF
TRBJ1-2	TRBV4-2	-	ASSQTGTRRT
TRBJ1-3	TRBV1	-	TSSQGETSGNTIY
TRBJ1-5	TRBV18	TRBD1	ASSPGQGPNNQPQH
TRBJ1-2	TRBV6-5	-	ASTYSSTGYT
TRBJ1-2	TRBV11-2	-	ASSLVKGKTYGYT
TRBJ2-7	TRBV30	-	AWSVGGEQY
TRBJ2-6	TRBV5-4	TRBD2	ASSLKRGISGANVLT
TRBJ2-1	TRBV9	TRBD1	ASSVEGGHAIEQF
TRBJ2-2	TRBV4-2	-	ASSQEAGLHHGELL
TRBJ2-7	TRBV7-9	-	ASSAPESDYYYEQY
TRBJ2-3	TRBV10-1	TRBD2	ASRERDTDTQY
TRBJ1-6	TRBV7-2	TRBD1	ASSHGTGTNSPLH
TRBJ1-2	TRBV30	-	AWSVLYGNYGYT
TRBJ1-3	TRBV7-9	-	ASSADIITGNTIY
TRBJ2-3	TRBV11-2	TRBD1	ASSPDRGRTDTQY
TRBJ1-2	TRBV11-2	-	ASSQKGHQNYGYT
TRBJ2-4	TRBV7-2	TRBD1	ASSLARTGGGNIQY
TRBJ1-6	TRBV19	TRBD1	ASSNRGDSPLH
TRBJ1-5	TRBV5-6	TRBD1	ASSLGTGHQPQH
TRBJ2-1	TRBV10-3	TRBD2	AISESTGLANNEQF
TRBJ2-3	TRBV5-1	TRBD2	ASSPRLAGGRTDTQY
TRBJ1-2	TRBV19	TRBD1	ASSIRGQGIYGYT
TRBJ2-1	TRBV5-4	-	ASSQDFYNEQF
TRBJ1-1	TRBV7-6	-	ASSPEANTEAF
TRBJ2-7	TRBV6-6	-	ASSYGETYEQY
TRBJ2-4	TRBV4-3	-	ASSQDRNARRANSDNIQY
TRBJ2-5	TRBV6-5	TRBD1	ASRQRQGRETQY
TRBJ2-7	TRBV13	TRBD1	ASSFLTGGGEQY
TRBJ1-1	TRBV28	-	ASRPPIREAF
TRBJ2-5	TRBV30	TRBD2	AWSMGGRETQY
TRBJ1-4	TRBV18	-	ASSPQTEVNEKLF
-	TRBV13	TRBD2	ASSRTSGRSYEQY
TRBJ2-1	TRBV19	TRBD2	ASSIEASGRAGQF
TRBJ2-7	TRBV18	TRBD1	ASSPRTGGTYEQY
TRBJ1-5	TRBV5-1	-	ASSLGSGSQPQH